This is a list of T cell receptor beta chains from one sample in a study of shared clonotypes between healthy human individuals. Measured with immunoSEQ multiplex PCR; TCRdb has only the in-frame clones, and not every one. The sample has about 2,500,000 clones; approximately 92% are singletons. Sequencing was carried out using naive CD4+ T cells sorted from blood. All receptors derive from a man in his late teens or twenties in good health. Both conserved end residues are part of each CDR3. A D gene is named only where the DNA matches it firmly. Size tells how often a clone was seen (once, few, many) or the class of an expanded clone, and some rows leave it out.

CDR3aa,CDR3nt,d_gene,v_gene,j_gene,abundance
CSVQPPGAGTIQETQYF,TGCAGCGTTCAACCCCCGGGTGCAGGGACCATCCAAGAGACCCAGTACTTC,NA,TRBV29-1,TRBJ2-5,NA
CASSSDRVNYGYTF,TGTGCCAGCAGCTCGGACAGGGTTAACTATGGCTACACCTTC,TRBD1,TRBV11-2,TRBJ1-2,NA
CAIQGGTDTQYF,TGTGCCATCCAGGGTGGGACAGATACGCAGTATTTT,NA,TRBV10-3,TRBJ2-3,NA
CASSPQMDRGTEAFF,TGTGCCAGCTCACCGCAAATGGACAGAGGGACTGAAGCTTTCTTT,NA,TRBV18,TRBJ1-1,NA
CAIAGTRNTGELFF,TGTGCCATTGCCGGGACCCGCAACACCGGGGAGCTGTTTTTT,NA,TRBV10-3,TRBJ2-2,NA
CASSMTGNLRGYTF,TGTGCCAGCAGTATGACAGGGAACCTGCGGGGCTACACCTTC,TRBD1,TRBV2,TRBJ1-2,NA
CASRLDRGYTEAFF,TGCGCCAGCAGGCTCGACAGGGGATACACTGAAGCTTTCTTT,TRBD1,TRBV5-1,TRBJ1-1,NA
CASSLMRASDYGYTF,TGTGCCAGCAGCTTGATGAGGGCCTCCGACTATGGCTACACCTTC,NA,TRBV5-4,TRBJ1-2,NA
CAVRRGAYEQYF,TGTGCCGTTCGCCGGGGGGCCTACGAGCAGTACTTC,TRBD2,TRBV6-1,TRBJ2-7,NA
CASSVEGAYTEKLFF,TGTGCCAGCAGCGTAGAGGGGGCGTATACTGAAAAACTGTTTTTT,TRBD1,TRBV9,TRBJ1-4,NA
CASSLVTGNYGYTF,TGTGCCAGCAGCTTAGTGACAGGCAATTATGGCTACACCTTC,NA,TRBV7-9,TRBJ1-2,NA
CASSFSQAGAGIYEQYF,TGTGCCAGCAGCTTTAGCCAGGCGGGAGCGGGGATTTACGAGCAGTACTTC,TRBD2,TRBV11-2,TRBJ2-7,once
CASSSRGGGVIGSPLHF,TGTGCCAGCAGTTCCCGTGGGGGGGGAGTTATAGGGTCACCCCTCCACTTT,NA,TRBV27,TRBJ1-6,NA
CASSFLGRAQETQYF,TGTGCCAGCAGCTTTTTAGGGAGGGCCCAAGAGACCCAGTACTTC,TRBD2,TRBV7-2,TRBJ2-5,NA
CASSLGLAGAADTQYF,TGCGCCAGCAGCCTGGGCCTAGCGGGGGCTGCAGATACGCAGTATTTT,TRBD2,TRBV5-1,TRBJ2-3,NA
CASSLSLGVFYGYTF,TGCGCCAGCAGCCTCTCGCTGGGAGTCTTCTATGGCTACACCTTC,NA,TRBV5-1,TRBJ1-2,NA
CASSFSSHQETQYF,TGTGCCAGCAGTTTTTCGAGTCACCAAGAGACCCAGTACTTC,NA,TRBV28,TRBJ2-5,NA
CAWSPLGRVGDTQYF,TGTGCCTGGAGCCCCCTAGGTAGGGTCGGGGATACGCAGTATTTT,NA,TRBV30,TRBJ2-3,NA
CSVEDRTNEKLFF,TGCAGCGTTGAAGATCGAACTAATGAAAAACTGTTTTTT,NA,TRBV29-1,TRBJ1-4,NA
CASSPSGGHRPYTGELFF,TGCGCCAGCAGCCCCTCAGGAGGACATCGGCCGTACACCGGGGAGCTGTTTTTT,NA,TRBV4-1,TRBJ2-2,NA
CASSEAGGYAIYF,TGTGCCAGCAGTGAAGCGGGGGGCTACGCCATATATTTT,NA,TRBV2,TRBJ1-3,NA
CSVSLDIAYEQYF,TGCAGCGTTTCACTCGACATAGCATACGAGCAGTACTTC,NA,TRBV29-1,TRBJ2-7,NA
CASSNLAGTTDTQYF,TGCGCCAGCAGCAATCTAGCGGGAACCACAGATACGCAGTATTTT,TRBD2,TRBV5-1,TRBJ2-3,NA
CASSVTGGPDTQYF,TGCGCCAGCAGTGTGACGGGAGGGCCAGATACGCAGTATTTT,TRBD2,TRBV10-2,TRBJ2-3,NA
CASRPGEYTEAFF,TGTGCCAGCAGACCTGGGGAGTACACTGAAGCTTTCTTT,NA,TRBV6-5,TRBJ1-1,NA
CASSLRQGVYSPLHF,TGTGCCAGCAGCTTACGGCAGGGGGTTTATTCACCCCTCCACTTT,TRBD1,TRBV7-9,TRBJ1-6,NA
CATSRGRGQDEQFF,TGTGCCACCTCGAGGGGCAGGGGGCAGGATGAGCAGTTCTTC,TRBD1,TRBV6-5,TRBJ2-1,few
CASSEGGAYGYTF,TGTGCCAGCAGTGAAGGGGGTGCCTATGGCTACACCTTC,NA,TRBV2,TRBJ1-2,NA
CASSKGGTSRSSYEQYF,TGTGCCAGCAGCAAAGGGGGGACTTCCAGGAGCTCCTACGAGCAGTACTTC,NA,TRBV21-1,TRBJ2-7,NA
CASSSQFF,TGTGCCAGCAGCTCGCAGTTCTTC,NA,TRBV7-9,TRBJ2-1,NA
CASSQEQVTSGGTRDTQYF,TGCGCCAGCAGCCAAGAACAAGTAACCAGCGGGGGTACTCGAGATACGCAGTATTTT,TRBD2,TRBV4-1,TRBJ2-3,NA
CASSSGTINEQFF,TGTGCCAGCAGCTCCGGGACCATTAATGAGCAGTTCTTC,NA,TRBV7-9,TRBJ2-1,NA
CASSSPPGQDNSPLHF,TGTGCCAGCAGTTCCCCACCAGGTCAGGATAATTCACCCCTCCACTTT,NA,TRBV6-5,TRBJ1-6,NA
CASSKDVRNTGELFF,TGCGCCAGCAGCAAAGACGTGAGAAACACCGGGGAGCTGTTTTTT,NA,TRBV5-1,TRBJ2-2,NA
CASSLSGGSGNTIYF,TGTGCCAGCAGTTTATCGGGGGGCTCTGGAAACACCATATATTTT,NA,TRBV27,TRBJ1-3,NA
CAISEYKGIIDSNQPQHF,TGTGCCATCAGTGAGTACAAGGGGATTATAGATAGCAATCAGCCCCAGCATTTT,NA,TRBV10-3,TRBJ1-5,NA
CASSEAKQFPLHF,TGTGCCAGCAGTGAAGCGAAACAGTTTCCCCTCCACTTT,NA,TRBV6-1,TRBJ1-6,NA
CASSPGSETQYF,TGTGCCAGCTCACCAGGGTCCGAGACCCAGTACTTC,NA,TRBV18,TRBJ2-5,NA
CASSPRYEQYF,TGTGCCAGCAGTCCCCGGTACGAGCAGTACTTC,NA,TRBV6-6,TRBJ2-7,NA
CASSLGLAGAYEQFF,TGTGCCAGCAGCTTAGGTCTAGCGGGAGCCTATGAGCAGTTCTTC,TRBD2,TRBV7-2,TRBJ2-1,NA
CAAARYTDTQYF,TGTGCGGCGGCTAGATACACAGATACGCAGTATTTT,NA,TRBV5-6,TRBJ2-3,NA